Shown below are 6 T cell receptor beta chains from a single sample sequenced in a study of beta chain features in type 1 diabetes. Of the isolated RNA, all was reverse transcribed, and so the sequenced material was expressed TCRB transcripts. Data came from immunoSEQ multiplex PCR; TCRdb stores just in-frame clones and leaves some out. The repertoire holds 200,000 to 250,000 clones, with under 13% as singletons. The specimen was central memory CD4+ T cells from blood. The receptors come from a young man in good health.

The gene calls are TRBV4-3 and TRBJ2-2; D gene uncertain. The CDR3 runs 12 residues. Germline-derived CDR1 and CDR2 are LGHNA and YSLEER. Trimming took off 5 bases at V and 2 bases at J, with 3 bases between the two ends. In DNA form, the CDR3 reads TGCGCCAGCAGCAGAAACACCGGGGAGCTGTTTTTT. Its protein is CASSRNTGELFF.

Comment on this clone: One end of the junction is discordant with germline, which a read error may explain. The V gene is TRBV7-2, the J gene TRBJ1-1, with D maybe TRBD1 (5 bases). There are 15 residues in the CDR3. Germline-derived CDR1 and CDR2 are SGHTA and FQGNSA. The CDR3 spells CASSLEGQGDTEAFF. CDR3 sequence (DNA): TGTGCCAGCAGTTTAGAAGGGCAGGGCGACACTGAAGCTTTCTTT.

This clone was picked up a small number of times. The CDR3 DNA follows: TGTGCCAGCAGTCTAAAGAGTGCTAACACTGAAGCTTTCTTT. Translation gives CASSLKSANTEAFF. The V and J genes are TRBV7-9 and TRBJ1-1; D not certain. The germline gives CDR1 SEHNR, CDR2 FQNEAQ (reference sequence). Trimming took 6 bases from V and 2 from J, leaving 13 bases between them. The CDR3 is 14 residues long.

The V call is TRBV7-3, the J call TRBJ2-1, with D unclear. CDR1 is SGHTA, CDR2 FQGTGA, per germline. This CDR3 has 15 residues. V lost 4 bases and J lost 0, with 10 bases in between. The CDR3 DNA is TGTGCCAGCAGCTCTAGTTTCGTCTCCTACAATGAGCAGTTCTTC. Translated: CASSSSFVSYNEQFF.

V usage is TRBV7-9 and J usage is TRBJ2-5; no firm D call. Germline values: CDR1 SEHNR, CDR2 FQNEAQ (reference sequence). The ends were cut back, 6 bases at V and 6 bases at J, with 17 bases in the middle. The CDR3 consists of 14 residues. The CDR3 protein is CASRPTSLGKTQYF. The CDR3 DNA is TGTGCCAGCAGACCGACTTCCTTGGGGAAGACCCAGTACTTC.

The sample holds a few counts of this clone. The gene calls are TRBV18 and TRBJ1-1, with D uncertain. CDR1 KGHSH and CDR2 LQKENI come from the germline V gene. Trimming cost V 3 bases and J 0 bases, with 11 bases left between them. The CDR3 has 15 amino acids. The CDR3 is CASSPLGFMNTEAFF. In DNA, the CDR3 is TGTGCCAGCTCACCTTTGGGGTTCATGAACACTGAAGCTTTCTTT.